Listed here are 29 T cell receptor beta chains from one sample, sequenced in a study of blood T cell repertoires in COVID-19. Method: immunoSEQ multiplex PCR; TCRdb's copy keeps in-frame clones and lacks some. Seen here are a few hundred thousand clones, about four fifths observed once, and the top ten hold roughly 1.9%. The sample comprised peripheral blood. All receptors come from a man aged 25-40 years who had recovered from COVID-19.

This clone was seen once. The chain combines TRBV29-1 with TRBJ2-2; D is possibly TRBD1 (6 bases). Trimming stripped 8 bases from V and 7 bases from J, with 14 bases between. Germline lookup yields CDR1 SQVTM and CDR2 ANQGSEA. The CDR3 loop spans 12 amino acids. This CDR3 is CSINRVDGELFF. The CDR3 DNA reads TGCAGCATCAACAGGGTGGACGGGGAGCTGTTTTTT.

This chain uses TRBV6-6 with TRBJ2-5; 9 nucleotides line up with TRBD1. V dropped 6 bases and J dropped 3; count of bases not matched to a gene: 5. Germline-derived CDR1 and CDR2 are MNHNY and SVGAGI (reference sequence). This CDR3 has 14 residues. CDR3 nucleotide sequence: TGTGCCAGCAGAGACGGACAGGGGAAAGAGACCCAGTACTTC. It is translated as CASRDGQGKETQYF.

This chain uses TRBV7-6 with TRBJ2-7; D is perhaps TRBD2 (5 bases). Germline V gene sequence: CDR1 SGHVS, CDR2 FNYEAQ. Deletions cut 6 bases from V and 2 bases from J, with 17 bases between. This CDR3 has 15 amino acids. The CDR3, as DNA: TGTGCCAGCAGTCCCACGAGGGCCGGGGCCTACGAGCAGTACTTC. Its protein product is CASSPTRAGAYEQYF.

V gene TRBV10-3 combines with J gene TRBJ1-1; possibly TRBD1 for D (5 bases). The CDR3 contains 13 residues. Germline loops: CDR1 ENHRY, CDR2 SYGVKD. Trimming shortened V by 6 bases and J by 1 base, and 9 bases separated the two germline ends. In DNA, the CDR3 is TGTGCCATCAGCGTACAGGCGAACACTGAAGCTTTCTTT. Its translation is CAISVQANTEAFF.

The V and J genes are TRBV3-1 (or the pseudogene TRBV3-2) and TRBJ1-5, with a weak D call TRBD1 (6 bases). The CDR3 covers 12 residues. CDR1 and CDR2 (germline): LGHDT, YNNKEL (reference sequence). V lost 0 bases, J lost 12 bases, and 9 bases lay in between. In DNA, the CDR3 is TGTGCCAGCAGCCAAGAGGGGGCCATCCAGCATTTT. Amino acids: CASSQEGAIQHF.

The chain links TRBV5-4 to TRBJ2-2; no definite D call. This CDR3 is built from 13 residues. Trimming cost V 0 bases and J 5 bases, with 5 bases left between them. The germline V gene encodes CDR1 SGHNT and CDR2 YYREEE (reference sequence). The CDR3 loop is CASSLVDTGELFF. The CDR3 coding sequence is TGTGCCAGCAGCTTGGTAGATACCGGGGAGCTGTTTTTT. The full variable domain, its missing parts supplied by reference TRBV5-4 and TRBJ2-2, is ETGVTQSPTHLIKTRGQQVTLRCSSQSGHNTVSWYQQALGQGPQFIFQYYREEENGRGNFPPRFSGLQFPNYSSELNVNALELDDSALYLCASSLVDTGELFFGEGSRLTVL.

J is TRBJ1-6 and V is TRBV11-2; TRBD1 aligns across 8 bases. The CDR3 extends over 14 amino acids. Looked up from germline, CDR1 is SGHAT and CDR2 is FQNNGV. Losses at the gene ends were 3 bases for V and 10 bases for J; bases not matched to a gene: 5. The DNA of the CDR3 is TGTGCCAGCAGCTTGACAGGGGCACAGTCACCCCTCCACTTT. Translating gives CASSLTGAQSPLHF.

The chain is built from TRBV2 and TRBJ1-2, with D perhaps TRBD1 (5 bases). The CDR3 contains 15 residues. Germline V gives CDR1 SNHLY, CDR2 FYNNEI. V lost 3 bases and J 0 bases, leaving 11 bases between the germline ends. The chain's CDR3 is CASSDSWGANYGYTF. CDR3 bases: TGTGCCAGCAGTGACTCATGGGGGGCTAACTATGGCTACACCTTC.

This chain links TRBV3-1 (or the pseudogene TRBV3-2) with TRBJ1-2; 10 bases fit TRBD1. CDR1 LGHDT and CDR2 YNNKEL come from the germline V gene (reference sequence). V dropped 4 bases and J dropped 4; count of bases not matched to a gene: 6. This CDR3 contains 15 residues. The CDR3 is CASSLGGQGFYGYTF. CDR3 nucleotide sequence: TGTGCCAGCAGCCTAGGGGGACAGGGGTTCTATGGCTACACCTTC.

The J gene is TRBJ1-1, the V gene TRBV5-1; tentative D call: TRBD1 (5 bases). The CDR3 totals 14 residues. Between the trimmed V and J ends, which lost 4 bases and 3 bases, there was a span of 13 bases. CDR1 is SGHRS, CDR2 YFSETQ, per germline. The CDR3 loop is CASSPVGAYTEAFF. The CDR3 bases are TGCGCCAGCAGCCCCGTTGGGGCTTACACTGAAGCTTTCTTT.

V is TRBV13 and J is TRBJ2-3, with D possibly being TRBD1 (6 bases). The CDR3 loop spans 15 amino acids. Trimming took off 5 bases at V and 2 bases at J, with 14 bases between the two ends. The germline V gene encodes CDR1 PRHDT and CDR2 FYEKMQ (reference sequence). The CDR3, as DNA: TGTGCCAGCAGCCAAGACAGGTCCGACACAGATACGCAGTATTTT. This gives the protein CASSQDRSDTDTQYF.

The rearrangement links TRBV4-1 to TRBJ1-4; 7 bases are shared with TRBD1. CDR3 size: 18 residues. CDR1 MGHRA and CDR2 YSYEKL come from the germline V gene. The J segment lost 1 base and the V segment lost 5 bases, leaving 13 bases of the junction unmatched. The CDR3 here is CASSSRDSGWVTNEKLFF. CDR3 coding DNA: TGCGCCAGCAGCTCCCGGGACAGCGGTTGGGTAACTAATGAAAAACTGTTTTTT.

The V gene is TRBV3-1 (or the pseudogene TRBV3-2), the J gene TRBJ1-2; 9 bases are a match to TRBD1. This CDR3 has 15 residues. J gave up 7 bases and V 1 base, and 7 bases lay outside the gene matches. Germline CDR1 LGHDT, CDR2 YNNKEL (reference sequence). The CDR3 here is CASSQGGTGKLGYTF. The CDR3, as DNA: TGTGCCAGCAGCCAAGGGGGGACAGGGAAACTTGGCTACACCTTC.

The chain carries TRBV4-1 and TRBJ2-4, with 8 nucleotides matching TRBD2. V lost 0 bases and J lost 2; bases outside the gene matches: 12. The CDR3 spans 19 residues. Germline CDR1 MGHRA, CDR2 YSYEKL. The CDR3 loop is CASSQEPAGVSFSKNIQYF. The CDR3 DNA reads as TGCGCCAGCAGCCAAGAACCAGCGGGGGTTTCCTTTTCCAAAAACATTCAGTACTTC.

The rearrangement uses TRBV6-5 and TRBJ2-3, with 9 bases matching TRBD2. CDR1 and CDR2 (germline): MNHEY, SVGAGI. There are 14 residues in the CDR3. J gave up 2 bases and V 5 bases, and 2 bases lay outside the gene matches. This CDR3 is CASSQRGATDTQYF. The CDR3 DNA sequence: TGTGCCAGCAGTCAGCGGGGGGCCACAGATACGCAGTATTTT.

The chain combines TRBV5-4 with TRBJ1-1; D is unresolved. Germline-derived CDR1 and CDR2 are SGHNT and YYREEE (reference sequence). The CDR3 contains 13 residues. The V end lost 4 bases, the J end lost 1 base, and 8 bases lay between the germline ends. The CDR3 nucleotides are TGTGCCAGCAGCCTAGAGAAGAACACTGAAGCTTTCTTT. Its translation: CASSLEKNTEAFF.

This rearrangement joins TRBV9 to TRBJ1-1; maybe TRBD1 (6 bases). V lost 4 bases and J lost 2, with 15 bases in between. Germline V gene data show CDR1 as SGDLS and CDR2 as YYNGEE. The CDR3 runs to 15 residues. CDR3 bases: TGTGCCAGCAGCCCGGGGGGCAGTTCTAACACTGAAGCTTTCTTT. This sequence encodes CASSPGGSSNTEAFF. Using reference TRBV9 and TRBJ1-1 for the parts outside the CDR3, the full variable domain is DSGVTQTPKHLITATGQRVTLRCSPRSGDLSVYWYQQSLDQGLQFLIQYYNGEERAKGNILERFSAQQFPDLHSELNLSSLELGDSALYFCASSPGGSSNTEAFFGQGTRLTVV.

This clone showed up many times. The rearrangement links TRBV18 to TRBJ1-4; D is undetermined. Trimming shortened V by 4 bases and J by 3 bases, and 15 bases separated the two germline ends. The CDR3 is 16 residues long. Germline V gene lookup returns CDR1 KGHSH and CDR2 LQKENI. The CDR3 sequence is CASSHHRDRANEKLFF. CDR3 DNA sequence: TGTGCCAGCTCACACCACAGAGATCGAGCTAATGAAAAACTGTTTTTT.

V usage is TRBV6-5 and J usage is TRBJ2-7; possible D gene TRBD2, 5 bases. The V end lost 5 bases, the J end lost 7 bases, and 12 bases lay between the germline ends. The CDR3 consists of 12 residues. Germline CDR1 is MNHEY and CDR2 is SVGAGI. The CDR3 DNA reads as TGTGCCAGCAGTAGTGGACGGGGAGAGCAGTACTTC. Amino acids: CASSSGRGEQYF.

The rearrangement joins TRBV5-4 to TRBJ2-5; perhaps TRBD2 as D (5 bases). Germline V gene data show CDR1 as SGHNT and CDR2 as YYREEE (reference sequence). Trimming shortened V by 0 bases and J by 0 bases, and 6 bases separated the two germline ends. This CDR3 has 14 amino acids. The CDR3 sequence: CASSLAGYQETQYF. In DNA, the CDR3 is TGTGCCAGCAGCTTGGCGGGGTACCAAGAGACCCAGTACTTC.

The genes are TRBV3-1 (or the pseudogene TRBV3-2) and TRBJ2-5, with 9 nucleotides matching TRBD2. V lost 3 bases, J lost 7 bases, and 6 bases stayed unmatched. The CDR3 contains 14 residues. From germline, CDR1 is LGHDT and CDR2 YNNKEL (reference sequence). Here the CDR3 reads CASSQASGVRTQYF. CDR3 sequence (DNA): TGTGCCAGCAGCCAGGCTAGCGGGGTGCGGACCCAGTACTTC.

The V and J genes are TRBV24-1 and TRBJ2-5; tentative D call: TRBD1 (6 bases). V lost 4 bases and J 0 bases, leaving 14 bases between the germline ends. The CDR3 runs to 16 residues. Germline V gene sequence: CDR1 KGHDR, CDR2 SFDVKD. This CDR3 is CATSDSKTGYQETQYF. CDR3 DNA: TGTGCCACCAGTGACTCGAAAACAGGGTACCAAGAGACCCAGTACTTC.

The V gene is TRBV6-6, the J gene TRBJ2-1, with 10 bases aligning to TRBD2. V was pared by 6 bases and J by 8 bases, with 13 bases of the junction left unmatched. CDR3 length: 16 residues. Germline lookup yields CDR1 MNHNY and CDR2 SVGAGI (reference sequence). The CDR3 spells CASSSKSGGADHEQFF. The CDR3 nucleotides are TGTGCCAGCAGCTCTAAAAGCGGGGGGGCCGACCATGAGCAGTTCTTC.

The gene calls are TRBV5-1 and TRBJ2-2, with D maybe TRBD1 (5 bases). Germline V gives CDR1 SGHRS, CDR2 YFSETQ. Trimming stripped 0 bases from V and 1 base from J, with 13 bases between. The CDR3 is made up of 17 amino acids. The CDR3 loop is CASSLAYPQGNTGELFF. CDR3 nucleotides: TGCGCCAGCAGCTTGGCTTACCCCCAGGGGAACACCGGGGAGCTGTTTTTT.

J is TRBJ1-4 and V is TRBV6-6; no clear D. V was cut by 2 bases and J by 6 bases, with 10 bases left in between. The CDR3 sequence is 14 residues long. Germline CDR1 MNHNY, CDR2 SVGAGI (reference sequence). The CDR3 DNA follows: TGTGCCAGCAGTTACGCGGGAGACGATGAAAAACTGTTTTTT. Translation: CASSYAGDDEKLFF.

The chain carries TRBV5-1 and TRBJ1-1, with 8 bases aligning to TRBD1. After removal of 5 bases from V and 10 bases from J, the junction contained 10 bases not matched to a gene. This CDR3 has 13 amino acids. CDR1 SGHRS and CDR2 YFSETQ come from the germline V gene. The CDR3 DNA sequence: TGCGCCAGCAGTACACTGGACAGGGTGGGAGCTTTCTTT. Translated, it gives CASSTLDRVGAFF.

CDR3 in DNA: TGTGCCAGCAGTGATGCTGGCCAGGCAAACAATGAGCAGTTCTTC. Protein sequence: CASSDAGQANNEQFF. The rearrangement links TRBV6-1 to TRBJ2-1, with D hard to call. CDR1 MNHNS and CDR2 SASEGT come from the germline V gene. The CDR3 contains 15 residues. V lost 3 bases and J 5 bases, leaving 14 bases between the germline ends.

The chain combines TRBV6-6 with TRBJ2-7; TRBD1 agrees at 10 bases. Germline CDR1 and CDR2: MNHNY and SVGAGI (reference sequence). The CDR3 sequence is 16 residues long. J gave up 7 bases and V 2 bases, and 11 bases lay outside the gene matches. In DNA form, the CDR3 reads TGTGCCAGCAGTTACGACAGGGGGCGTAATGGGTTTGAGCAGTACTTC. Translating gives CASSYDRGRNGFEQYF.

The DNA for the CDR3 is TGTGCCAGCAGTTACGTCGATCAGCCCCAGCATTTT. Its translation is CASSYVDQPQHF. The rearrangement uses TRBV6-6 and TRBJ1-5, with D uncertain. This CDR3 is 12 amino acids long. V shed 2 bases and J shed 5 bases, with 4 bases lying between them. Germline-derived CDR1 and CDR2 are MNHNY and SVGAGI (reference sequence).